This entry features one TCR beta chain sequence. Its target is unknown. The data are from a study of CD8 T cells in ankylosing spondylitis. Whole-study findings and limits: A TCR beta motif made of eight highly homologous variants seemed typical of ankylosing spondylitis blood.

TCRdb analysed the 5' RACE reads with MiXCR anew, one entry per CDR3 protein. Counted here are some 140,000 distinct CDR3 sequences, roughly 15% occurring once; the ten biggest clones make up approximately 30%. In germline, CDR1 is MNHEY, CDR2 SVGEGT. Trimming pared 0 bases from V and 3 bases from J, leaving 3 bases between. The CDR3 is 14 amino acids. Sequences were obtained from blood, either unsorted or a sorted T cell fraction (not recorded which). The rearrangement joins TRBV6-2 or TRBV6-3 to TRBJ2-6; D is unresolved. This TCR came from a male donor with ankylosing spondylitis. The CDR3 spells CASSYSFGANVLTF. CDR3 in DNA: TGTGCCAGCAGTTACTCGTTTGGGGCCAACGTCCTGACTTTC.